Below are 25 T cell receptor beta chains sequenced from a single sample in a study of beta chain features in type 1 diabetes (dated by TCRdb to 2016 to 2019). No antigen has been assigned to these receptors. The library relied on the immunoSEQ multiplex PCR assay. The entire amount of isolated RNA was reverse transcribed using the High Capacity cDNA Reverse Transcription Kit, so the sequenced TCRB transcripts were expressed ones. The immuneACCESS repertoire file appears here via TCRdb, limited to in-frame rearrangements. These files lack a portion of the clones; in checked studies, under half of the deficit traces to unresolved V genes, and the cause of the others is not known. A total of 640,000 or so clones appear in this sample, 13% of them only once. The ten most abundant clones make up 0.022% of the sample. General study outcomes and caveats: A moderate but significant shortening of TCRB CDR3 length was observed in type 1 diabetes patients in all four CD4+ subsets.

Source material: naive CD4+ T cells from blood. The meaning of the sample's cell subset or site label: true naive CD4+ T cells. Receptors originate from a man aged 18 to 30 with type 1 diabetes.

The chain employs TRBV7-2 and TRBJ2-1, with 9 bases lining up with TRBD2. This CDR3 is 16 amino acids long. The junction had 7 bases not matched to a gene; V was cut back by 5 bases and J by 2 bases. The germline gives CDR1 SGHTA, CDR2 FQGNSA. The CDR3, as DNA: TGTGCCAGCAGCCCCTATGGACTAGCGCCCTACAATGAGCAGTTCTTC. Its protein is CASSPYGLAPYNEQFF.

The chain uses TRBV30 and TRBJ1-1; possible D gene TRBD1, 5 bases. CDR3 length equals 12 residues. V was shortened by 4 bases and J by 11 bases, with 17 bases between the two germline ends. The germline gives CDR1 GTSNPN, CDR2 SVGIG (reference sequence). The CDR3 loop is CAWTYFRGSAFF. The CDR3 coding sequence is TGTGCCTGGACCTACTTCCGGGGGAGCGCTTTCTTT.

V and J are TRBV5-1 and TRBJ2-3; D might be TRBD2 (5 bases). Trimming left V 2 bases short and J 4 bases short, with 11 bases between. Germline CDR1 SGHRS, CDR2 YFSETQ. This CDR3 region has 14 residues. CDR3: CASSFGVPPDTQYF. The CDR3 DNA follows: TGCGCCAGCAGCTTCGGGGTCCCCCCAGATACGCAGTATTTT.

This clone has only a few counts. The chain recombines TRBV7-6 with TRBJ2-7; no clear D gene. This CDR3 is 14 amino acids long. The germline V gene encodes CDR1 SGHVS and CDR2 FNYEAQ. V lost 5 bases and J 4 bases, leaving 15 bases between the germline ends. The CDR3 DNA reads TGTGCCAGCAGCCCCGGACCTAAGAATTACGAGCAGTACTTC. This encodes CASSPGPKNYEQYF.

The chain employs TRBV6-5 and TRBJ1-1, with TRBD1 identical over 7 bases. V was pared by 0 bases and J by 4 bases, with 5 bases of the junction left unmatched. Germline CDR1 reads MNHEY; CDR2 reads SVGAGI. The CDR3 covers 15 residues. CDR3 amino acids: CASSYSSNRGTEAFF. CDR3 nucleotides: TGTGCCAGCAGTTACTCGAGCAACAGGGGCACTGAAGCTTTCTTT.

CDR3 nucleotide sequence: TGCGCCAGCAGCCATACAGGGGATTATCAGCCCCAGCATTTT. Protein product: CASSHTGDYQPQHF. V gene TRBV4-1 combines with J gene TRBJ1-5, with TRBD1 matching over 7 bases. The germline CDR1 and CDR2 sequences are MGHRA and YSYEKL. V trimming: 3 bases; J trimming: 5 bases; junction bases outside the gene matches: 4. The CDR3 has 14 residues.

V usage is TRBV5-1 and J usage is TRBJ1-1; weak D call: TRBD1 (5 bases). Germline-derived CDR1 and CDR2 are SGHRS and YFSETQ. The V end lost 4 bases, the J end lost 6 bases, and 16 bases lay between the germline ends. CDR3 length equals 14 residues. The CDR3 bases are TGCGCCAGCAGCCCCCTCAGAGAAGGGGCTGAAGCTTTCTTT. This codes for CASSPLREGAEAFF.

Points on this clone: The identical CDR3 is also encoded by other nucleotide sequences in the sample. The chain carries TRBV5-1 and TRBJ2-7; 9 nucleotides match TRBD1. Germline CDR1 SGHRS, CDR2 YFSETQ. V shed 3 bases, J shed 4 bases, and the junction held 2 bases outside the gene matches. The CDR3 consists of 13 residues. CDR3 nucleotide sequence: TGCGCCAGCAGCTCGGGGACAGGGTACGAGCAGTACTTC. Its translation: CASSSGTGYEQYF.

The chain is built from TRBV30 and TRBJ1-2; D is unclear. V was cut by 3 bases and J by 6 bases, with 23 bases left in between. The V gene's germline CDR1 is GTSNPN and CDR2 SVGIG (reference sequence). The CDR3 spans 16 residues. CDR3 loop: CAWSEAPRTFRNGYTF. CDR3 in DNA: TGTGCCTGGAGCGAGGCACCTAGGACCTTTAGAAATGGCTACACCTTC.

The V gene is TRBV7-9, the J gene TRBJ2-2; D tentatively fits TRBD1 or TRBD2 (5 bases each). Trimming cost V 8 bases and J 1 base, with 14 bases left between them. The germline gives CDR1 SEHNR, CDR2 FQNEAQ (reference sequence). The CDR3 loop spans 15 amino acids. In DNA form, the CDR3 reads TGTGCCAGCTTGGCCGGGACGGTGAACACCGGGGAGCTGTTTTTT. Its protein is CASLAGTVNTGELFF.

A remark on this clone: Distinct nucleotide sequences in the sample also encode this CDR3. J is TRBJ1-1 and V is TRBV5-1, with 9 bases that match TRBD1. Germline V lookup: CDR1 SGHRS, CDR2 YFSETQ. The CDR3 totals 17 residues. The V and J ends lost 0 bases and 0 bases, in that order; junction bases with no gene match: 6. The CDR3 coding sequence is TGCGCCAGCAGCTTGGGGAGGGACAGGGTCATGAACACTGAAGCTTTCTTT. It specifies CASSLGRDRVMNTEAFF.

This clone was seen a handful of times. The chain links TRBV27 to TRBJ1-1; D is perhaps TRBD1 (5 bases). Deletions cut 7 bases from V and 2 bases from J, with 20 bases between. In germline, CDR1 is MNHEY, CDR2 SMNVEV (reference sequence). The CDR3 consists of 16 residues. As DNA, the CDR3 is TGTGCCAGCACCGACGGGGTCTGGGGGGTAAACACTGAAGCTTTCTTT. This translates into CASTDGVWGVNTEAFF.

This clone showed up many times. The chain has TRBV29-1 and TRBJ1-5; TRBD1 might be the D (5 bases). The length of the CDR3 is 15 residues. The germline CDR1 and CDR2 sequences are SQVTM and ANQGSEA. V was trimmed by 4 bases and J by 1 base, leaving 14 bases between them. CDR3 protein: CSVGEGAGSNQPQHF. CDR3 bases: TGCAGCGTTGGGGAAGGGGCTGGGAGCAATCAGCCCCAGCATTTT.

This clone was picked up a small number of times. J is TRBJ2-1 and V is TRBV7-9, with D possibly TRBD1 on 5 matching bases. The CDR3 is 15 residues long. Trimming removed 7 bases from V and 4 bases from J, with 17 bases in between. In germline, CDR1 is SEHNR, CDR2 FQNEAQ (reference sequence). CDR3 residues: CASNRQSFLYNEQFF. The CDR3 DNA reads as TGTGCCAGCAACCGACAGTCGTTCTTATACAATGAGCAGTTCTTC.

The chain carries TRBV5-1 and TRBJ1-5; D gene uncertain. The CDR3 has 13 residues. Per germline, CDR1 SGHRS and CDR2 YFSETQ. The V gene lost 5 bases and the J gene lost 6 bases, with 12 bases spanning the gap. The CDR3 here is CASSLEGAQPQHF. In nucleotides, the CDR3 is TGCGCCAGCAGTCTCGAGGGAGCTCAGCCCCAGCATTTT. The whole variable domain, remainder taken from reference TRBV5-1 and TRBJ1-5, is KAGVTQTPRYLIKTRGQQVTLSCSPISGHRSVSWYQQTPGQGLQFLFEYFSETQRNKGNFPGRFSGRQFSNSRSEMNVSTLELGDSALYLCASSLEGAQPQHFGDGTRLSIL.

With regard to this clone: In the same sample, other DNA sequences code for this CDR3. The gene calls are TRBV2 and TRBJ2-3, with 9 bases that match TRBD1. The CDR3 runs 14 residues. Germline loops: CDR1 SNHLY, CDR2 FYNNEI. V lost 6 bases to trimming and J lost 4 bases; unmatched junction nucleotides: 5. CDR3 sequence: CASRDRGGADTQYF. CDR3 bases: TGTGCCAGCAGGGACAGGGGCGGTGCAGATACGCAGTATTTT.

The genes are TRBV7-6 and TRBJ1-4, with 10 nucleotides matching TRBD1. The CDR3 contains 13 residues. Trimming at V came to 5 bases and at J to 8 bases, leaving 2 bases not matched to a gene. Looked up from germline, CDR1 is SGHVS and CDR2 is FNYEAQ. The CDR3 spells CASSTGQGEKLFF. The CDR3 region has the DNA TGTGCCAGCAGCACGGGACAGGGGGAAAAACTGTTTTTT. The whole variable domain, filled in from reference TRBV7-6 and TRBJ1-4, reads GAGVSQSPRYKVTKRGQDVALRCDPISGHVSLYWYRQALGQGPEFLTYFNYEAQQDKSGLPNDRFSAERPEGSISTLTIQRTEQRDSAMYRCASSTGQGEKLFFGSGTQLSVL.

The V and J genes are TRBV28 and TRBJ1-5, with a possible D match to TRBD1 (6 bases). V lost 4 bases, J lost 5 bases, and 21 bases lay in between. The CDR3 consists of 17 residues. Germline CDR1 MDHEN, CDR2 SYDVKM. CDR3 coding DNA: TGTGCCAGCAGTTCCCCAGGGGCCTCGCCCGGCCATCAGCCCCAGCATTTT. Translating it yields CASSSPGASPGHQPQHF.

This chain uses TRBV2 with TRBJ1-5; D not resolved. The CDR3 is 15 residues long. Germline V gene data show CDR1 as SNHLY and CDR2 as FYNNEI. The V gene lost 7 bases and the J gene lost 0 bases, with 13 bases spanning the gap. The CDR3 bases are TGTGCCAGCATGGGCGAGTCGGGTAGCAATCAGCCCCAGCATTTT. Encoded protein: CASMGESGSNQPQHF.

This chain connects TRBV4-1 to TRBJ2-7, with D possibly being TRBD2 (5 bases). In germline, CDR1 is MGHRA, CDR2 YSYEKL. V lost 1 base to trimming and J lost 5 bases, with 21 bases between them. The CDR3 loop spans 17 amino acids. The CDR3 nucleotides read TGCGCCAGCAGCCAAGGGTTGCGGACTGACGCTCCTGACGAGCAGTACTTC. Translating it yields CASSQGLRTDAPDEQYF.

This clone was recorded a few times. The chain uses TRBV18 and TRBJ2-7, with D uncertain. V was shortened by 6 bases and J by 3 bases, with 6 bases between the two germline ends. From germline, CDR1 is KGHSH and CDR2 LQKENI. There are 11 residues in the CDR3. CDR3 in amino acids: CASSPIYEQYF. CDR3 sequence (DNA): TGTGCCAGCTCCCCTATCTACGAGCAGTACTTC.

This clone occurred a few times. The V call is TRBV5-6, the J call TRBJ2-5, with D possibly matching TRBD1 (6 bases). The CDR3 has 18 amino acids. V gave up 4 bases and J gave up 2 bases, with 24 bases separating them. CDR1 SGHDT and CDR2 YYEEEE come from the germline V gene. The CDR3 sequence: CASSRDNLGSLPQETQYF. In DNA form, the CDR3 reads TGTGCCAGCAGCCGGGACAATCTCGGCTCCCTGCCGCAAGAGACCCAGTACTTC.

V and J are TRBV4-1 and TRBJ1-1; no reliable D call. V shed 0 bases and J shed 7 bases, with 9 bases lying between them. Germline CDR1 is MGHRA and CDR2 is YSYEKL. CDR3 length: 13 amino acids. CDR3 sequence (DNA): TGCGCCAGCAGCCAAGATCACGGGCTTGAAGCTTTCTTT. This sequence encodes CASSQDHGLEAFF.

This clone was counted only a few times. The V call is TRBV29-1, the J call TRBJ2-5; 14 bases map to TRBD2. V shed 6 bases, J shed 4 bases, and the junction held 13 bases outside the gene matches. There are 17 residues in the CDR3. Germline V gene lookup returns CDR1 SQVTM and CDR2 ANQGSEA. The CDR3 reads CSVVLGLAGGMRETQYF. The CDR3 region has the DNA TGCAGCGTCGTTTTAGGACTAGCGGGGGGTATGAGAGAGACCCAGTACTTC. Using reference TRBV29-1 and TRBJ2-5 for the parts outside the CDR3, the full variable domain is SAVISQKPSRDICQRGTSLTIQCQVDSQVTMMFWYRQQPGQSLTLIATANQGSEATYESGFVIDKFPISRPNLTFSTLTVSNMSPEDSSIYLCSVVLGLAGGMRETQYFGPGTRLLVL.

This clone was observed a handful of times. The chain couples TRBV25-1 to TRBJ1-2; D is possibly TRBD1 (6 bases). The CDR3 has 15 amino acids. The V gene lost 5 bases and the J gene lost 1 base, with 14 bases spanning the gap. The germline CDR1 and CDR2 sequences are MGHDK and SYGVNS. In nucleotides, the CDR3 is TGTGCCAGCAGTAGTAACAGGGAGAGTAACTATGGCTACACCTTC. It yields the protein CASSSNRESNYGYTF.